This T cell receptor beta chain derives from a study of blood T cell repertoires in COVID-19. At the level of the study: The samples span acute and convalescent COVID-19 from the United States, Italy and Spain.

Per the germline V gene, CDR1 is SQVTM and CDR2 is ANQGSEA. V lost 5 bases and J lost 4, with 8 bases in between. This CDR3 spans 11 amino acids. Profiled with immunoSEQ multiplex PCR; TCRdb holds only in-frame clones, not every one. This sample carries more than 85,000 clones, 87% of them seen once, and the ten largest clones take 4% to 5.5%. Recruited during active infection, patients (from Seattle) were subsequently followed longitudinally. Sequencing was performed on peripheral blood. J is TRBJ1-2 and V is TRBV29-1; no clear D. This TCR derives from a woman aged 50 to 60 with COVID-19, enrolled during active disease. This chain's CDR3 is CSVLEGYGYTF. CDR3 bases: TGCAGCGTTTTGGAGGGCTATGGCTACACCTTC. The whole variable domain, filled in from reference TRBV29-1 and TRBJ1-2, reads SAVISQKPSRDICQRGTSLTIQCQVDSQVTMMFWYRQQPGQSLTLIATANQGSEATYESGFVIDKFPISRPNLTFSTLTVSNMSPEDSSIYLCSVLEGYGYTFGSGTRLTVV.